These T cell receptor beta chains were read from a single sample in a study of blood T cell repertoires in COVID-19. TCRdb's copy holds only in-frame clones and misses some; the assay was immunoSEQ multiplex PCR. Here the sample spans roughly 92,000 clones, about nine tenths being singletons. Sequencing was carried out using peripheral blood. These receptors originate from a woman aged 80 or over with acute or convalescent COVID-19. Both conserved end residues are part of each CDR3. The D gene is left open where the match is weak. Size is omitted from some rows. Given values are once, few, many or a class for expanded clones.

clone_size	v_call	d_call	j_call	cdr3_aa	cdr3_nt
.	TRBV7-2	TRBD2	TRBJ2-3	CASSLDRLAGDTQYF	TGTGCCAGCAGCTTAGATCGGTTAGCGGGAGATACGCAGTATTTT
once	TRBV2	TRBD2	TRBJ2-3	CASGLLAGADTQYF	TGTGCCAGCGGGTTGTTAGCGGGAGCAGATACGCAGTATTTT
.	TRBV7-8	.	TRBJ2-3	CASSLAALAQYF	TGTGCCAGCAGCCTCGCCGCCTTAGCGCAGTATTTT
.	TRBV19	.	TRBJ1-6	CASSTGSSYNSPLHF	TGTGCCAGTTCCACAGGGAGCTCCTATAATTCACCCCTCCACTTT
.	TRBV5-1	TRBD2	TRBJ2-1	CASSFASGSYNEQFF	TGCGCCAGCAGCTTTGCTAGCGGTTCCTACAATGAGCAGTTCTTC
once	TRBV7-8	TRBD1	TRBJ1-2	CASSSSSTGSYGYTF	TGTGCCAGCAGCTCCTCCTCGACAGGGAGCTATGGCTACACCTTC
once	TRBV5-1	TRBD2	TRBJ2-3	CASSLVPIAGGPGGSTDTQYF	TGCGCCAGCAGCTTGGTGCCGATAGCGGGAGGGCCGGGAGGTAGCACAGATACGCAGTATTTT
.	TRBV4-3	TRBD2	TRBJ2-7	CASSQDLLAGTSSYEQYF	TGCGCCAGCAGCCAAGATCTTCTAGCGGGGACAAGCTCCTACGAGCAGTACTTC
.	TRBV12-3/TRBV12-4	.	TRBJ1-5	CASSLGLNQPQHF	TGTGCCAGCAGTTTAGGTCTCAATCAGCCCCAGCATTTT
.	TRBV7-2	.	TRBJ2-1	CASSPSGEFF	TGTGCCAGCAGCCCCAGCGGAGAGTTCTTC
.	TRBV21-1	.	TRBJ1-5	CASSKAGVYSNQPQHF	TGTGCCAGCAGCAAAGCAGGAGTTTATAGCAATCAGCCCCAGCATTTT
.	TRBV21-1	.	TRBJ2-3	CASSGTSGSLTQYF	TGTGCCAGCTCCGGGACTAGCGGGAGTCTTACGCAGTATTTT
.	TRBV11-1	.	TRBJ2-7	CASSSDSSYEQYF	TGTGCCAGCAGCTCGGACAGCTCCTACGAGCAGTACTTC
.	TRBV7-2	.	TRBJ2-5	CASSSQVQETQYF	TGTGCCAGCAGCTCCCAGGTCCAAGAGACCCAGTACTTC
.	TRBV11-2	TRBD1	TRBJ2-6	CASSLVGGQGAGANVLTF	TGTGCCAGCAGCTTAGTAGGAGGACAGGGGGCCGGGGCCAACGTCCTGACTTTC
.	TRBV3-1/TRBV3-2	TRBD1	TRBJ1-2	CASRDRVRNYGYTF	TGTGCCAGTCGGGACAGGGTGAGAAACTATGGCTACACCTTC
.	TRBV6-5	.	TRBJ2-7	CASSYSGRTYEQYF	TGTGCCAGCAGTTACAGCGGGCGCACCTACGAGCAGTACTTC
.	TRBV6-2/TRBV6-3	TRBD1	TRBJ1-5	CASSPPGGQPQHF	TGTGCCAGCAGCCCGCCAGGGGGACAGCCCCAGCATTTT
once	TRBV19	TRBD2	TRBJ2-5	CASSIRRGGGQGETQYF	TGTGCCAGTAGTATCCGTAGAGGCGGGGGGCAGGGAGAGACCCAGTACTTC
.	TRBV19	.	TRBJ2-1	CASQSNPSSYNEQFF	TGTGCCAGTCAGAGTAACCCTAGTTCCTACAATGAGCAGTTCTTC
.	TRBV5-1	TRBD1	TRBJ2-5	CASTPGQSPETQYF	TGCGCCAGTACACCGGGACAGAGTCCCGAGACCCAGTACTTC
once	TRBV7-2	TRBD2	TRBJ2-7	CASSFPSGNHPYEQYF	TGTGCCAGCAGCTTCCCTAGCGGAAATCATCCCTACGAGCAGTACTTC
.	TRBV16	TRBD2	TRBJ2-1	CASSQRRATSGRYNEQFF	TGTGCCAGCAGCCAGCGTCGGGCAACTAGCGGGAGGTACAATGAGCAGTTCTTC
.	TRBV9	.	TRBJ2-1	CASSVEGALNNEQFF	TGTGCCAGCAGCGTAGAAGGAGCGTTAAACAATGAGCAGTTCTTC
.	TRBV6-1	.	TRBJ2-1	CASSEAPGKDEQFF	TGTGCCAGCAGTGAAGCGCCGGGGAAGGATGAGCAGTTCTTC
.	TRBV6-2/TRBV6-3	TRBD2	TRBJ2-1	CASSSSSSGGIYNEQFF	TGTGCCAGCAGTTCGTCTTCTAGCGGGGGGATTTACAATGAGCAGTTCTTC
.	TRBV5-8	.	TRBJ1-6	CASSHRELASPLHF	TGTGCCAGCAGCCACAGGGAATTGGCGTCACCCCTCCACTTT
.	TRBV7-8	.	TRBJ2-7	CASSSPGQIYEQYF	TGTGCCAGCAGCTCTCCGGGACAAATATACGAGCAGTACTTC
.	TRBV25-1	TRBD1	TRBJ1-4	CASSGRGQGLQTEKLFF	TGTGCCAGCAGTGGCCGGGGACAGGGGCTTCAAACTGAAAAACTGTTTTTT
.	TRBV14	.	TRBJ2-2	CASSQDIGGTGELFF	TGTGCCAGCAGCCAAGATATCGGTGGCACCGGGGAGCTGTTTTTT
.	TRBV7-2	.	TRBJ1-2	CASSLRGKGFYTF	TGTGCCAGCAGCTTACGAGGGAAGGGATTCTACACCTTC
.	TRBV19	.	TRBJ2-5	CASSPRRSQETQYF	TGTGCCAGTAGCCCTCGACGGAGCCAAGAGACCCAGTACTTC
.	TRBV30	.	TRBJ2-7	CAWSSLAAEQYF	TGTGCCTGGAGTTCATTAGCGGCCGAGCAGTACTTC
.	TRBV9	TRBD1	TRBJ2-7	CASSEQGTGEQYF	TGTGCCAGCAGCGAACAGGGGACAGGTGAGCAGTACTTC
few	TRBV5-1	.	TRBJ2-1	CASSSGQTYNEQFF	TGCGCCAGCAGCTCTGGACAGACTTACAATGAGCAGTTCTTC
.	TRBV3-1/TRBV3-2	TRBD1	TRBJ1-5	CASSPGTGLNQPQHF	TGTGCCAGCAGCCCAGGGACAGGCCTCAATCAGCCCCAGCATTTT
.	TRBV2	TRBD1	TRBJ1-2	CASRQQGDGYTF	TGTGCCAGCAGGCAACAGGGGGATGGCTACACCTTC
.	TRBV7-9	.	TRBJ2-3	CASPGEYTDTQYF	TGTGCCAGCCCCGGGGAATACACAGATACGCAGTATTTT
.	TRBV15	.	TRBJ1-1	CATSRLRGVEAFF	TGTGCCACCAGCAGGCTCCGAGGTGTTGAAGCTTTCTTT
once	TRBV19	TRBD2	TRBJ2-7	CASSPRTSGSGYEQYF	TGTGCCAGTAGTCCCAGGACTAGCGGGAGTGGCTACGAGCAGTACTTC
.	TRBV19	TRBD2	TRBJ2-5	CASSIGGLATETQYF	TGTGCCAGTAGTATAGGGGGACTAGCAACAGAGACCCAGTACTTC
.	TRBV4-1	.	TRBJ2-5	CASSPSVNQETQYF	TGCGCCAGCAGCCCGTCGGTGAACCAAGAGACCCAGTACTTC
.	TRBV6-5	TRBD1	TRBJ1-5	CASSYTTGDQPQHF	TGTGCCAGCAGTTACACGACAGGGGATCAGCCCCAGCATTTT
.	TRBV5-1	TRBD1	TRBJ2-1	CASGWGQDNEQFF	TGCGCCAGCGGTTGGGGACAGGACAATGAGCAGTTCTTC